What follows are 6 T cell receptor beta chains derived from one specimen sequenced in a study of cytomegalovirus exposure and HLA in healthy donors. PCR primers comprised 60 Vbeta and 13 Jbeta primers. The repertoire was sequenced with immunoSEQ multiplex PCR; TCRdb's copy has only in-frame clones and lacks some. Found here are some 150,000 clones, roughly 80% of them singletons; the top ten hold about 6.7%. The sample was PBMCs. The receptor source for this set is a woman aged 40-49 years in good health and CMV-seropositive.

This clone has only one observation. The chain recombines TRBV28 with TRBJ2-2, with D maybe TRBD1 (5 bases). In germline, CDR1 is MDHEN, CDR2 SYDVKM. The CDR3 totals 16 residues. V was trimmed by 2 bases and J by 6 bases, leaving 16 bases between them. The CDR3: CASSLGQGLRAGELFF. CDR3 coding DNA: TGTGCCAGCAGTTTAGGGCAAGGGCTCAGGGCCGGGGAGCTGTTTTTT. Drawing the rest from reference TRBV28 and TRBJ2-2, the complete variable domain is DVKVTQSSRYLVKRTGEKVFLECVQDMDHENMFWYRQDPGLGLRLIYFSYDVKMKEKGDIPEGYSVSREKKERFSLILESASTNQTSMYLCASSLGQGLRAGELFFGEGSRLTVL.

The chain combines TRBV7-2 with TRBJ1-1; D is unclear. The CDR3 extends over 13 amino acids. Germline V lookup: CDR1 SGHTA, CDR2 FQGNSA. Trimming took off 3 bases at V and 4 bases at J, with 9 bases between the two ends. The CDR3 DNA is TGTGCCAGCAGCTTCACAGCGGGCACTGAAGCTTTCTTT. Translating it yields CASSFTAGTEAFF.

The chain joins TRBV28 to TRBJ1-2; no definite D call. V was shortened by 6 bases and J by 8 bases, with 16 bases between the two germline ends. CDR1 MDHEN and CDR2 SYDVKM come from the germline V gene. The CDR3 sequence is 13 residues long. CDR3 sequence reads: CASSSAERVGYTF. CDR3 DNA: TGTGCCAGCAGCTCCGCAGAACGTGTAGGCTACACCTTC.

The rearrangement links TRBV4-1 to TRBJ1-2, with a possible D match to TRBD1 (5 bases). The CDR3 is 19 residues long. The V gene lost 3 bases and the J gene lost 0 bases, with 23 bases spanning the gap. In germline, CDR1 is MGHRA, CDR2 YSYEKL. The CDR3 DNA follows: TGCGCCAGCAGCCAGGAGTCATTGGGGCACGGACCTTCTAACTATGGCTACACCTTC. It translates to CASSQESLGHGPSNYGYTF.

The gene calls are TRBV29-1 and TRBJ2-3; D gene unclear. This CDR3 has 14 amino acids. Germline CDR1 and CDR2: SQVTM and ANQGSEA. With 7 bases removed from V and 2 bases from J, the gap between germline ends came to 16 bases. CDR3 DNA: TGCAGCGCCGGCGGCACATTCCTCACAGATACGCAGTATTTT. Amino acid sequence: CSAGGTFLTDTQYF.

The chain employs TRBV7-9 and TRBJ2-1; TRBD2 agrees at 12 bases. Germline V gene data show CDR1 as SEHNR and CDR2 as FQNEAQ (reference sequence). There are 15 residues in the CDR3. V lost 5 bases, J lost 10 bases, and 9 bases stayed unmatched. The CDR3 coding sequence is TGTGCCAGCAGCCCGACTAGCGGGGGCGGCCTGGAGCAGTTCTTC. Translating it yields CASSPTSGGGLEQFF.